This T cell receptor beta chain was sequenced during a study of T cell responses to AZD1222 COVID-19 vaccine. Some clones are missing from TCRdb's copy, which holds only in-frame ones; the method was immunoSEQ multiplex PCR. This repertoire shows around 160,000 clones, roughly 92% found once; its top ten account for 0.6% to 0.7%. CDR3 length: 10 amino acids. Germline CDR1 reads DFQATT; CDR2 reads SNEGSKA (reference sequence). The TCR comes from an adult in good health. The sample here was peripheral blood, taken on day 0 of AZD1222 vaccination. This chain uses TRBV20-1 with TRBJ1-2; D is unresolved. As DNA, the CDR3 is TGCAGAACAGCCTCCTATGGCTACACCTTC. Encoded protein: CRTASYGYTF.